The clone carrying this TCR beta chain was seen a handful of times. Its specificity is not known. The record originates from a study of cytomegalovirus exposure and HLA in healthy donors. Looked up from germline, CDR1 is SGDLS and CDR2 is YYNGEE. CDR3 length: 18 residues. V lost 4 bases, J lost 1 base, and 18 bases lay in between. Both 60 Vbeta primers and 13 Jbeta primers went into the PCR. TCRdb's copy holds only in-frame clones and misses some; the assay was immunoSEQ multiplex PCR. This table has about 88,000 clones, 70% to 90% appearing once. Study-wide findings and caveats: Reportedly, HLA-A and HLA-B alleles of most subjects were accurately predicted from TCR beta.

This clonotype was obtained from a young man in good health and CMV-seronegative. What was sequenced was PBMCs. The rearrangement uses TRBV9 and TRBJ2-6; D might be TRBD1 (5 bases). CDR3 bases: TGTGCCAGCAGCTCCCCCACAGGAACAAATTCTGGGGCCAACGTCCTGACTTTC. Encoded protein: CASSSPTGTNSGANVLTF.